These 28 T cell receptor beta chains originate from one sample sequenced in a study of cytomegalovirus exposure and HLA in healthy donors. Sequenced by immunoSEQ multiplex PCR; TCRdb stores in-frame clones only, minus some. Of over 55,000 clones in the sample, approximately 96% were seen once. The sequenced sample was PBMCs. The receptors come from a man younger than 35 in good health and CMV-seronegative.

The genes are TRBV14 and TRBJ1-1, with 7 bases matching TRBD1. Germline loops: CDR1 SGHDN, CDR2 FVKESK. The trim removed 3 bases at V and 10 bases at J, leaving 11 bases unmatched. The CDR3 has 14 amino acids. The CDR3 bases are TGTGCCAGCAGCCAGGAGGGACAGCCCTCGGGAGCTTTCTTT. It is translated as CASSQEGQPSGAFF.

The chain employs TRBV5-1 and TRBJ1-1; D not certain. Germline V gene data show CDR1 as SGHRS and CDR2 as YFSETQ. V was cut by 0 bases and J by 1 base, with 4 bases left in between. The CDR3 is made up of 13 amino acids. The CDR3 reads CASSLGGNTEAFF. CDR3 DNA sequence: TGCGCCAGCAGCTTGGGCGGGAACACTGAAGCTTTCTTT.

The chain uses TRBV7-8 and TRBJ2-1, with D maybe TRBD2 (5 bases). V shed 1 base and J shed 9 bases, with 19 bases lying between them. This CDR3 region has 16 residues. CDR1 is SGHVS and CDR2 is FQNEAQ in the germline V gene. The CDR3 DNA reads TGTGCCAGCAGCTTAGGTTTTAGGGAGTTCGAGAGTGAGCAGTTCTTC. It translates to CASSLGFREFESEQFF.

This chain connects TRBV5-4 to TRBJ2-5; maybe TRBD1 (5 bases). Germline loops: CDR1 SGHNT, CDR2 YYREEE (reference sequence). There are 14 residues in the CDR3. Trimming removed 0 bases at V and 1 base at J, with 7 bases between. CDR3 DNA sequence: TGTGCCAGCAGCTTGGGGGGCGTCCAAGAGACCCAGTACTTC. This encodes CASSLGGVQETQYF.

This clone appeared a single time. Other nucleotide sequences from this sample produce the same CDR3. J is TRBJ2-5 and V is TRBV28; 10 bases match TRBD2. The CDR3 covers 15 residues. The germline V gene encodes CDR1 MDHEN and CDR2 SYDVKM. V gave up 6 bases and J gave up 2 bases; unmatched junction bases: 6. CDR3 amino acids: CASRLAGGQQETQYF. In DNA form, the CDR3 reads TGTGCCAGCAGGTTAGCGGGGGGACAACAAGAGACCCAGTACTTC.

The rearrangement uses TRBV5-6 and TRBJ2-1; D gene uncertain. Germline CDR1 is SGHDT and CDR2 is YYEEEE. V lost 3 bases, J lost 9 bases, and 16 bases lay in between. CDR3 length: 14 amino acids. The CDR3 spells CASSSQDSLGEQFF. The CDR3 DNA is TGTGCCAGCAGCTCGCAAGATAGCCTCGGTGAGCAGTTCTTC.

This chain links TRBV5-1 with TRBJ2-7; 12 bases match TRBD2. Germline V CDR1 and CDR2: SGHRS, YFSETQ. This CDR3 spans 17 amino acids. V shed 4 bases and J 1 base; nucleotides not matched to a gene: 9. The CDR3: CASSPRTSGILSYEQYF. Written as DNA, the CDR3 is TGCGCCAGCAGCCCTCGGACTAGCGGGATACTTTCCTACGAGCAGTACTTC.

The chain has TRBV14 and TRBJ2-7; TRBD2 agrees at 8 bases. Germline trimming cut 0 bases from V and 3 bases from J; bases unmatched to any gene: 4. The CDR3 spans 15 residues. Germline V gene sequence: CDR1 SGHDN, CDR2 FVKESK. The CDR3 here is CASSQESGSFYEQYF. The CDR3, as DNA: TGTGCCAGCAGCCAAGAGAGCGGGAGTTTCTACGAGCAGTACTTC.

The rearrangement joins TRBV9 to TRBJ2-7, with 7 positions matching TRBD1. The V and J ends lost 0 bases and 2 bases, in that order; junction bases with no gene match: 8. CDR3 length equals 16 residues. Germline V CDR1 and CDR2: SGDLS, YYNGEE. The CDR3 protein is CASSVGPGGPPYEQYF. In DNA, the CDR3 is TGTGCCAGCAGCGTAGGCCCAGGGGGTCCCCCCTACGAGCAGTACTTC.

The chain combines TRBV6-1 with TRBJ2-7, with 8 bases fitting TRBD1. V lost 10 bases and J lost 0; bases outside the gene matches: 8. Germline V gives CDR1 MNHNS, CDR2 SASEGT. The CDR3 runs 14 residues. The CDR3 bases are TGTGCCACCTTCCAGGGGGCTAGCTCCTACGAGCAGTACTTC. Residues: CATFQGASSYEQYF.

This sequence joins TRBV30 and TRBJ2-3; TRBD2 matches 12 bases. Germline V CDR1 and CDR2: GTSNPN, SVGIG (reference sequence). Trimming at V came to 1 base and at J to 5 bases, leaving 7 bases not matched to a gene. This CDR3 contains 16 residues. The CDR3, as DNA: TGTGCCTGGAGTGGTACTAGCGGGAGGTCTGTAGATACGCAGTATTTT. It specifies CAWSGTSGRSVDTQYF.

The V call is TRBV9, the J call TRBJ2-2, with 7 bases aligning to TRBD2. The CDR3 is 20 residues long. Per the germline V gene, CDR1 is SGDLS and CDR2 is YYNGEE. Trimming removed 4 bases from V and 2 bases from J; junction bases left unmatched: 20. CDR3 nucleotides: TGTGCCAGCAGCCCGGGCCTATATTATGGCGGGAGTATTAACACCGGGGAGCTGTTTTTT. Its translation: CASSPGLYYGGSINTGELFF.

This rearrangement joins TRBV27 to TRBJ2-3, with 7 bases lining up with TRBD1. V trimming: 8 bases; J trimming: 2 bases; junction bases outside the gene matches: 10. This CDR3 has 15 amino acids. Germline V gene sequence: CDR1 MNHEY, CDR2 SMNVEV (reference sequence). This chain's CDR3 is CASSVTGVPTDTQYF. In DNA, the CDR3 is TGTGCCAGCTCCGTCACAGGGGTCCCCACAGATACGCAGTATTTT.

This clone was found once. The CDR3 sequence: CASSRSGALQETQYF. For the CDR3, the DNA is TGTGCCAGCAGCAGGAGCGGGGCCCTCCAAGAGACCCAGTACTTC. This rearrangement joins TRBV9 to TRBJ2-5; 7 positions match TRBD2. Trimming took 4 bases from V and 1 from J; bases not matched to a gene: 7. This CDR3 spans 15 amino acids. Germline V gene data show CDR1 as SGDLS and CDR2 as YYNGEE.

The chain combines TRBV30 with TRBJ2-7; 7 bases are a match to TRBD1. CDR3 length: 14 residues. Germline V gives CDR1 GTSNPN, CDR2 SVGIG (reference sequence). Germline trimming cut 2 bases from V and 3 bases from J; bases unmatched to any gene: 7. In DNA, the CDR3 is TGTGCCTGGAGTCGGGGACAGTCCTACTACGAGCAGTACTTC. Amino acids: CAWSRGQSYYEQYF.

The CDR3 sequence: CASKNDRVDTEAFF. The CDR3, as DNA: TGTGCCAGCAAAAATGACAGGGTGGACACTGAAGCTTTCTTT. This chain connects TRBV2 to TRBJ1-1, with TRBD1 matching 7 bases. V dropped 7 bases and J dropped 3; count of bases not matched to a gene: 8. The CDR3 extends over 14 amino acids. Germline assignment: CDR1 SNHLY and CDR2 FYNNEI.

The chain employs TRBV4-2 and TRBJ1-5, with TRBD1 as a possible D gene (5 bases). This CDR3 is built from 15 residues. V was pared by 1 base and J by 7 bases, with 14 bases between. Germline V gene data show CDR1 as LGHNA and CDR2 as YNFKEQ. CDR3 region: CASSQGEGRDQPQHF. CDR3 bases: TGTGCCAGCAGCCAAGGGGAGGGCAGGGACCAGCCCCAGCATTTT.

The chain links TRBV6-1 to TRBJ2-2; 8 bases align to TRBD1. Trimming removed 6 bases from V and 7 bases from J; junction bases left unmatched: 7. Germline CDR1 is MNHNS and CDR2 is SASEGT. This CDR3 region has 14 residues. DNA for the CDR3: TGTGCCAGCAGCGCGGACAGGGTCATCGGGGAGCTGTTTTTT. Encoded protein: CASSADRVIGELFF.

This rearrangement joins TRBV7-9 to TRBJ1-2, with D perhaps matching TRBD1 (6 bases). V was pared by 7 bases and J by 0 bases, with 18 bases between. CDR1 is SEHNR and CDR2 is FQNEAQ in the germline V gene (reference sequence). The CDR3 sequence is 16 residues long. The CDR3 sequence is CASTERGTRANYGYTF. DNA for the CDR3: TGTGCCAGCACCGAAAGGGGGACCAGAGCTAACTATGGCTACACCTTC.

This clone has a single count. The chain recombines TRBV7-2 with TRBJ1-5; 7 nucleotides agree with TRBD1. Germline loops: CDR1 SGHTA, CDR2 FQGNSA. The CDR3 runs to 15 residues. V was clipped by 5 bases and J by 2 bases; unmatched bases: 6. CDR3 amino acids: CASSRDSWGNQPQHF. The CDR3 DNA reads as TGTGCCAGCAGCCGGGACAGTTGGGGCAATCAGCCCCAGCATTTT.

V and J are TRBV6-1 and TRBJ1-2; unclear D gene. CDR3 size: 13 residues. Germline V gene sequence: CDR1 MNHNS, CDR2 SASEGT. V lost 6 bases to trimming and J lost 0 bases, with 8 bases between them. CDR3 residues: CASSQSSNYGYTF. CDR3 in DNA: TGTGCCAGCAGCCAGTCTTCTAACTATGGCTACACCTTC.

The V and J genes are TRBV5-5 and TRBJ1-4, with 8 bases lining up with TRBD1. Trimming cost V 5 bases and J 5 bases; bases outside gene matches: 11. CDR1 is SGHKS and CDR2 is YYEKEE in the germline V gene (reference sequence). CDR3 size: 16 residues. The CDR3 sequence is CASSHTLRGLNEKLFF. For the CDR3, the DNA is TGTGCCAGCAGTCATACTCTCAGGGGGCTAAATGAAAAACTGTTTTTT.

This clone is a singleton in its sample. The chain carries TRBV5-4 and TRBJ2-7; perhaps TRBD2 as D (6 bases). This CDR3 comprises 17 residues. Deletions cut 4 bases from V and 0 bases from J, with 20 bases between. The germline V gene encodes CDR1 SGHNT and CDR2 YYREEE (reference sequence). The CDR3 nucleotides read TGTGCCAGCAGCCCAGTGGCGGGGTCCCGTAGCTCCTACGAGCAGTACTTC. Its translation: CASSPVAGSRSSYEQYF.

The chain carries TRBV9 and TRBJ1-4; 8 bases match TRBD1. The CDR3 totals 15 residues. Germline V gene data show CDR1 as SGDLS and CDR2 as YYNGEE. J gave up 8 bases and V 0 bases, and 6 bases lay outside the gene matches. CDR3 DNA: TGTGCCAGCAGCGTAGGCGGACAGGGAGAAGAAAAACTGTTTTTT. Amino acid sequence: CASSVGGQGEEKLFF.

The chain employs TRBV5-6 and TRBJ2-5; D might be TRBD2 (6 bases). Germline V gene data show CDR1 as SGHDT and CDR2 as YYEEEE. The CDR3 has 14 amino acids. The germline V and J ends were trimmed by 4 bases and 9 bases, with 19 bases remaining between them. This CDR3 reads CASSAGQGGFPQYF. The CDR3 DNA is TGTGCCAGCAGCGCAGGGCAGGGAGGCTTTCCCCAGTACTTC.

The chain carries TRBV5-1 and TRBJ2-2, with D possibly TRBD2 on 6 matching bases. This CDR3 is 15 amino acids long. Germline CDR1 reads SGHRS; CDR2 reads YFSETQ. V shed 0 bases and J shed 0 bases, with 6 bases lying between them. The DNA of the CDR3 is TGCGCCAGCAGCTTGGGACTAGCGAACACCGGGGAGCTGTTTTTT. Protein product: CASSLGLANTGELFF.

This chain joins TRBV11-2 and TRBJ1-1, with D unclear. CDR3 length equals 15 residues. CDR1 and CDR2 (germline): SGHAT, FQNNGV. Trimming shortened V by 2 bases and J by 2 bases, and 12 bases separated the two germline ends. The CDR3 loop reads CASSLTLYSNTEAFF. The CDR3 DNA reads TGTGCCAGCAGCTTAACTCTCTACAGTAACACTGAAGCTTTCTTT.

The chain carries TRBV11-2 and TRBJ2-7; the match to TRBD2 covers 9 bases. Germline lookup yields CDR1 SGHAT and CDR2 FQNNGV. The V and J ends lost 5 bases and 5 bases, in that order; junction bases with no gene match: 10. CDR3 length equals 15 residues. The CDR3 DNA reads TGTGCCAGCAGCACCGTGACTAGCGGTAAGAACGAGCAGTACTTC. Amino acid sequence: CASSTVTSGKNEQYF.